The sequence of this TCR beta chain was determined in a study of cytomegalovirus exposure and HLA in healthy donors. Researchers ran the PCR with 60 Vbeta and 13 Jbeta primers. This table comes from immunoSEQ multiplex PCR, and its TCRdb copy is limited to in-frame clones, with some not included. The data show fewer than 200,000 clones, approximately 70% seen once. The specimen was PBMCs. This clonotype originated in a man aged 40-49 years in good health and CMV-seropositive.

The CDR3 region is CASSLGTGRTDTQYF. CDR3 in DNA: TGTGCCAGCAGCTTGGGGACAGGAAGGACAGATACGCAGTATTTT. The genes are TRBV11-3 and TRBJ2-3; 8 nucleotides agree with TRBD1. Germline V gives CDR1 SGHNT, CDR2 YENEEA. V lost 3 bases, J lost 3 bases, and 5 bases stayed unmatched. There are 15 residues in the CDR3. The complete variable domain, with remaining parts taken from reference TRBV11-3 and TRBJ2-3, reads EAGVVQSPRYKIIEKKQPVAFWCNPISGHNTLYWYLQNLGQGPELLIRYENEEAVDDSQLPKDRFSAERLKGVDSTLKIQPAELGDSAVYLCASSLGTGRTDTQYFGPGTRLTVL.